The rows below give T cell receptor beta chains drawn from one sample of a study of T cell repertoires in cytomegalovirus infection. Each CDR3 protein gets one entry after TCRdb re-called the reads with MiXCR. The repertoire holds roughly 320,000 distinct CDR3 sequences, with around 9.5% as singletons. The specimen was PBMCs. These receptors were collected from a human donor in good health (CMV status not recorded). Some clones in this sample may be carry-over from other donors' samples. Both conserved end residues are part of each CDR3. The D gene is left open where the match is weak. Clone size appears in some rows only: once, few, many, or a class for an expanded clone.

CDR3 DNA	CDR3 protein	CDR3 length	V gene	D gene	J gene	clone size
TGTGCCAGCAGCCAACAGCGAGATCAGCCCCAGCATTTT	CASSQQRDQPQHF	13	TRBV7-2	NA	TRBJ1-5	NA
TGTGCCAGCATCAGCGGGAGACAATCACCGAGGGAGGAAAAACTGTTTTTT	CASISGRQSPREEKLFF	17	TRBV12-3/TRBV12-4	NA	TRBJ1-4	many
TGTGCCAGCAGTCCCCACAGGGTACAGGGGGAGACTGAAGCTTTCTTT	CASSPHRVQGETEAFF	16	TRBV27	TRBD1	TRBJ1-1	few
TGTGCCAGCAGTTACTCACAGGGAGGAGGCAACATTCAGTACTTC	CASSYSQGGGNIQYF	15	TRBV6-2/TRBV6-3	NA	TRBJ2-4	NA
TGTGCCAGCAGCTTAGTTCGCGGGTTAATTATCTCTGGGGCCAACGTCCTGACTTTC	CASSLVRGLIISGANVLTF	19	TRBV7-2	NA	TRBJ2-6	few
TGCAGTGCTAGAGAGGGAGGGACAGGGGGTTCGTGGGGCTACACCTTC	CSAREGGTGGSWGYTF	16	TRBV20-1	TRBD1	TRBJ1-2	NA
TGTGCCAGCAGCTTAAACATACGGGAAAAACTGTTTTTT	CASSLNIREKLFF	13	TRBV7-8	NA	TRBJ1-4	many
TGTGCCAGCAGCCCTGGTGCGTCTGGCGAGCAGTACTTC	CASSPGASGEQYF	13	TRBV4-2	NA	TRBJ2-7	many
TGTGCCAGCAGCCAAGTCAACAGGAGGAGAGTAGAGACCCAGTACTTC	CASSQVNRRRVETQYF	16	TRBV14	NA	TRBJ2-5	few
TGTGCCAGCAGTTTTGCGGAGAACACTGAAGCTTTCTTT	CASSFAENTEAFF	13	TRBV12-3/TRBV12-4	NA	TRBJ1-1	few
TGTGCCAGCAGCAAGGGACTGCCGGGTATAGATACGCAGTATTTT	CASSKGLPGIDTQYF	15	TRBV11-1	NA	TRBJ2-3	NA
TGTGCCAGCAGCAGAGGACTGCCATCTGGAAACACCATATATTTT	CASSRGLPSGNTIYF	15	TRBV7-6	NA	TRBJ1-3	NA
TGTGCCAGCAGCGAATTGGGATTTGAAGCTTTCTTT	CASSELGFEAFF	12	TRBV7-2	NA	TRBJ1-1	few
TGTGCCAGCAGCTTATATGTAGGGGAGACCCAGTACTTC	CASSLYVGETQYF	13	TRBV7-9	NA	TRBJ2-5	NA
TGTGCCAGCACCGCGGGACTAGCGGGAGTCAATGAGCAGTTCTTC	CASTAGLAGVNEQFF	15	TRBV12-3/TRBV12-4	TRBD2	TRBJ2-1	NA
TGTGCCAGCAGCTTAGTCGGACAGACGAACACCGGGGAGCTGTTTTTT	CASSLVGQTNTGELFF	16	TRBV7-9	NA	TRBJ2-2	many
TGTGCCAGCAGCTCCGGGACAGGGGGCAGGGGTCAGCCCCAGCATTTT	CASSSGTGGRGQPQHF	16	TRBV7-2	TRBD1	TRBJ1-5	many
TGTGCCAGCAGCGCGCGGACAGGGCTCGGCGAGACCCAGTACTTC	CASSARTGLGETQYF	15	TRBV7-2	TRBD1	TRBJ2-5	many
TGTGCCAGCAGCTTAGGGGTCAATGAGCAGTTCTTC	CASSLGVNEQFF	12	TRBV7-2	NA	TRBJ2-1	many
TGTGCCAGCAGTACCGACAGGGGTCGACAGCCCCAGCATTTT	CASSTDRGRQPQHF	14	TRBV28	TRBD1	TRBJ1-5	NA
TGTGCCAGCAGCAAGGGACAGGGGGTTTGGGACACTGAAGCTTTCTTT	CASSKGQGVWDTEAFF	16	TRBV9	TRBD1	TRBJ1-1	few
TGTGCCAGCAGCTCCACAGTAATTAACACTGAAGCTTTCTTT	CASSSTVINTEAFF	14	TRBV7-9	NA	TRBJ1-1	few
TGTGCCACCAGTGACAAACCCATAGGACAGGGGCGAAACGAGCAGTACTTC	CATSDKPIGQGRNEQYF	17	TRBV24-1	TRBD1	TRBJ2-7	many
TGTGCCAGCAGCTTAGATTCTGGGACTAGCGGAGGCGGCTCATTGGATGAGCAGTTCTTC	CASSLDSGTSGGGSLDEQFF	20	TRBV7-9	TRBD2	TRBJ2-1	few
TGCGCCAGCAGCCTGGGACTAGCGGCTGAGAATGAGCAGTTCTTC	CASSLGLAAENEQFF	15	TRBV4-3	TRBD2	TRBJ2-1	many
TGTGCCAGCAGTTTAGCGCTAGCGGGAGCCACCTGGACCGGGGAGCTGTTTTTT	CASSLALAGATWTGELFF	18	TRBV12-3/TRBV12-4	TRBD2	TRBJ2-2	NA
TGTGCCAGCATCACGGGAACTGGAAACACCATATATTTT	CASITGTGNTIYF	13	TRBV28	NA	TRBJ1-3	NA
TGCGCCAGGAGCCAGCCGACTAGCGGGAGAACCAATGAGCAGTTCTTC	CARSQPTSGRTNEQFF	16	TRBV4-1	TRBD2	TRBJ2-1	NA
TGCGCCAGCAGTGAGGCCCAGGGACGGTCCTACAATGAGCAGTTCTTC	CASSEAQGRSYNEQFF	16	TRBV10-1	NA	TRBJ2-1	NA
TGTGCCAGCAGCCCCCAAAGGCGAAACACCGGGGAGCTGTTTTTT	CASSPQRRNTGELFF	15	TRBV7-3	NA	TRBJ2-2	few
TGTGCCAGCAGCTTAACCCTGACCGAGGCCAAAAACATTCAGTACTTC	CASSLTLTEAKNIQYF	16	TRBV7-2	NA	TRBJ2-4	many
TGTGCCAGCACGGGGGTTTCACCCCTCCACTTT	CASTGVSPLHF	11	TRBV2	NA	TRBJ1-6	few
TGTGCCAGCAGTCCCTCGACAGGTTTTAGCAATCAGCCCCAGCATTTT	CASSPSTGFSNQPQHF	16	TRBV28	NA	TRBJ1-5	NA
TGTGCCAGCAGGGTTCCGGGACAGGGAGAGACCCAGTACTTC	CASRVPGQGETQYF	14	TRBV6-1	TRBD1	TRBJ2-5	NA
TGTGCCAGCAGCTTATCGGGCCAGGGAGGATTTGGCTACACCTTC	CASSLSGQGGFGYTF	15	TRBV7-9	NA	TRBJ1-2	many
TGTGCCAGCAGTTTAAATCGCGAGCAGTACTTC	CASSLNREQYF	11	TRBV28	NA	TRBJ2-7	few
TGCGCCAGCAGCCCCGGGGGGTATCCCCTGGGTTCATCAGATACGCAGTATTTT	CASSPGGYPLGSSDTQYF	18	TRBV5-1	TRBD2	TRBJ2-3	few
TGTGCGACCGGACTTCCCCCTTACGAGCAGTACTTC	CATGLPPYEQYF	12	TRBV6-2/TRBV6-3	NA	TRBJ2-7	NA
TGTGCCAGCAGCCCCCGCTGGGGGGGGGCAACCTACGAGCAGTACTTC	CASSPRWGGATYEQYF	16	TRBV7-2	NA	TRBJ2-7	many
TGTGCCAGCAGCCCGCCCAGGACAGGAAACACTGAAGCTTTCTTT	CASSPPRTGNTEAFF	15	TRBV7-2	TRBD1	TRBJ1-1	many
TGTGCCAGCAGTGAAGTGCAGGGAACTGGGGCCAACGTCCTGACTTTC	CASSEVQGTGANVLTF	16	TRBV6-1	NA	TRBJ2-6	many